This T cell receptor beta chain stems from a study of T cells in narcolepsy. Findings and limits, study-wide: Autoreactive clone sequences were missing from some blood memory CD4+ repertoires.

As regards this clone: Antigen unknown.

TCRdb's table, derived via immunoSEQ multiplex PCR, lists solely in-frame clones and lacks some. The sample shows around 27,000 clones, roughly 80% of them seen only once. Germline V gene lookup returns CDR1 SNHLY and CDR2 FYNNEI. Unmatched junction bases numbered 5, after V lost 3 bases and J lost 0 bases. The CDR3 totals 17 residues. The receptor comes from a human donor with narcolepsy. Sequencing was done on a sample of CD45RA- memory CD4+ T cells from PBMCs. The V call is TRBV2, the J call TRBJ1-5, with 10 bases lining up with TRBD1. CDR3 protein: CASSEGQGLNSNQPQHF. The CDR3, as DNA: TGTGCCAGCAGTGAGGGACAGGGGCTAAATAGCAATCAGCCCCAGCATTTT. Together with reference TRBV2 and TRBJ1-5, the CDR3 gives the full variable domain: EPEVTQTPSHQVTQMGQEVILRCVPISNHLYFYWYRQILGQKVEFLVSFYNNEISEKSEIFDDQFSVERPDGSNFTLKIRSTKLEDSAMYFCASSEGQGLNSNQPQHFGDGTRLSIL.